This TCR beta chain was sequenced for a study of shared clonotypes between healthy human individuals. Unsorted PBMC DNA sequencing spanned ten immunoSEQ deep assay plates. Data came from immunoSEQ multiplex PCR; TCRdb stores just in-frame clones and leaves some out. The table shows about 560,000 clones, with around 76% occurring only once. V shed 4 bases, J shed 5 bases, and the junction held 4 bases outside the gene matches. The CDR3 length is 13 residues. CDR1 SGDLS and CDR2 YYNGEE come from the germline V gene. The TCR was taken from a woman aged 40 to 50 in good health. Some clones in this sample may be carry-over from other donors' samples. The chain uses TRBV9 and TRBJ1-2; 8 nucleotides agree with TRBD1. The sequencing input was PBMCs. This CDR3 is CASSPTGEYGYTF. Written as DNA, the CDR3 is TGTGCCAGCAGCCCGACAGGGGAATATGGCTACACCTTC.